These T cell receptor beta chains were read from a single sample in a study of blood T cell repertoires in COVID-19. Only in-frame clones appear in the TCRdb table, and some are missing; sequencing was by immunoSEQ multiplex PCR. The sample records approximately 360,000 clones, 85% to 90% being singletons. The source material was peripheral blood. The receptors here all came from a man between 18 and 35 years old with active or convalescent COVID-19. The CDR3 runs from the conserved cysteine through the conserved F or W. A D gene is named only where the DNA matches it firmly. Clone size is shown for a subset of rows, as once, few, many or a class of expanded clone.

cdr3_nt: TGTGCCAGCAGCCTACGGACTAGCGGGGGGAGCACCTACGAGCAGTACTTC
cdr3_aa: CASSLRTSGGSTYEQYF
clone_size: NA
d_call: TRBD2
v_call: TRBV4-2
j_call: TRBJ2-7

cdr3_nt: TGTGCCAGCAGCCAAGGACAGGAAAGCTCCTACGAGCAGTACTTC
cdr3_aa: CASSQGQESSYEQYF
clone_size: NA
d_call: NA
v_call: TRBV3-1/TRBV3-2
j_call: TRBJ2-7

cdr3_nt: TGTGCCAGCAGTCGCCGGGACAGCGGGTCACCCCTCCACTTT
cdr3_aa: CASSRRDSGSPLHF
clone_size: NA
d_call: TRBD1
v_call: TRBV27
j_call: TRBJ1-6

cdr3_nt: TGTGCCAGCAGCCCCTGGGACAGTAACACTGAAGCTTTCTTT
cdr3_aa: CASSPWDSNTEAFF
clone_size: few
d_call: TRBD1
v_call: TRBV7-2
j_call: TRBJ1-1

cdr3_nt: TGTGCCAGCAGCCAAGTATCTACGGGGTACGAGCAGTACTTC
cdr3_aa: CASSQVSTGYEQYF
clone_size: NA
d_call: NA
v_call: TRBV4-2
j_call: TRBJ2-7

cdr3_nt: TGTGCCAGCAGTGAATGGGGCTTAATCCGCTCTGGGGCCAACGTGCTGACTTTC
cdr3_aa: CASSEWGLIRSGANVLTF
clone_size: NA
d_call: NA
v_call: TRBV6-1
j_call: TRBJ2-6

cdr3_nt: TGTGCCAGCTCCGTGCCGGGGACAGATACGCAGTATTTT
cdr3_aa: CASSVPGTDTQYF
clone_size: NA
d_call: NA
v_call: TRBV18
j_call: TRBJ2-3

cdr3_nt: TGTGCCAGCAGCTTAGGCGGGAGTAGCTCCTACGAGCAGTACTTC
cdr3_aa: CASSLGGSSSYEQYF
clone_size: NA
d_call: TRBD2
v_call: TRBV7-2
j_call: TRBJ2-7

cdr3_nt: TGTGCCAGTGGCAGGGGGCGAGGAGAAAAACTGTTTTTT
cdr3_aa: CASGRGRGEKLFF
clone_size: NA
d_call: TRBD1
v_call: TRBV9
j_call: TRBJ1-4

cdr3_nt: TGTGCCAGTAGTGTCGACAGGATCTCTGGAAACACCATATATTTT
cdr3_aa: CASSVDRISGNTIYF
clone_size: NA
d_call: NA
v_call: TRBV19
j_call: TRBJ1-3

cdr3_nt: TGCGCCAGCAGCCCTTTCCAGGGTAGGGAAAAACTGTTTTTT
cdr3_aa: CASSPFQGREKLFF
clone_size: NA
d_call: NA
v_call: TRBV4-3
j_call: TRBJ1-4

cdr3_nt: TGTGCCAGCAGCACCCTCAGGAGGGGAAGGCACCTCCACTTT
cdr3_aa: CASSTLRRGRHLHF
clone_size: NA
d_call: NA
v_call: TRBV21-1
j_call: TRBJ1-6

cdr3_nt: TGTGCCAGCAGATCAACAGGGATCCGCAATCAGCCCCAGCATTTT
cdr3_aa: CASRSTGIRNQPQHF
clone_size: NA
d_call: NA
v_call: TRBV28
j_call: TRBJ1-5

cdr3_nt: TGTGCCAGCAGCCAGTTACAGGGGGCGCTCCACGAGCAGTACTTC
cdr3_aa: CASSQLQGALHEQYF
clone_size: NA
d_call: TRBD1
v_call: TRBV4-2
j_call: TRBJ2-7

cdr3_nt: TGTGCCAGCCGAGGACAGGGGAGACCTGAAGCTTTCTTT
cdr3_aa: CASRGQGRPEAFF
clone_size: few
d_call: TRBD1
v_call: TRBV28
j_call: TRBJ1-1

cdr3_nt: TGTGCCAGCAGTCGGACGGGGGCACCCCTCCACTTT
cdr3_aa: CASSRTGAPLHF
clone_size: NA
d_call: NA
v_call: TRBV2
j_call: TRBJ1-6

cdr3_nt: TGTGCCAGCAGCTTAATTCGGGCAGCGGATCAGCCCCAGCATTTT
cdr3_aa: CASSLIRAADQPQHF
clone_size: NA
d_call: NA
v_call: TRBV7-3
j_call: TRBJ1-5